Below, 22 T cell receptor beta chains from the same sample are listed, as sequenced in a study of cytotoxic CD8 clonotypes in ibrutinib-treated CLL. The method was immunoSEQ multiplex PCR; TCRdb's version includes in-frame clones alone and lacks a portion of them. Among about 120,000 clones listed, 70% to 90% were seen once. The input for sequencing was PBMCs, taken after 24 months of ibrutinib treatment. The receptors stem from a human donor with chronic lymphocytic leukemia.

This rearrangement joins TRBV7-6 to TRBJ2-2; 7 bases fit TRBD2. The V segment lost 1 base and the J segment 6 bases; nucleotides outside the gene matches: 11. Germline-derived CDR1 and CDR2 are SGHVS and FNYEAQ. This CDR3 contains 17 residues. The DNA for the CDR3 is TGTGCCAGCAGCTTAGAGTCCCTAGCAGGGAGGGCCGGGGAGCTGTTTTTT. Its translation is CASSLESLAGRAGELFF.

V usage is TRBV27 and J usage is TRBJ1-4; tentative D call: TRBD1 (5 bases). Germline-derived CDR1 and CDR2 are MNHEY and SMNVEV (reference sequence). V was clipped by 2 bases and J by 11 bases, with 18 bases between them. This CDR3 has 15 amino acids. The CDR3 sequence is CASSLMEGVAGKLFF. The DNA for the CDR3 is TGTGCCAGCAGTTTAATGGAAGGGGTTGCGGGGAAACTGTTTTTT.

The chain has TRBV29-1 and TRBJ2-1; 9 bases map to TRBD2. Germline V lookup: CDR1 SQVTM, CDR2 ANQGSEA. The CDR3 runs 14 residues. V lost 2 bases, J lost 9 bases, and 8 bases stayed unmatched. The CDR3 sequence: CSVEIQRGVGEQFF. The CDR3 DNA is TGCAGCGTTGAAATCCAGCGGGGGGTAGGTGAGCAGTTCTTC.

This clone was found once. The V call is TRBV7-2, the J call TRBJ2-3; D not resolved. CDR3 size: 13 residues. Germline CDR1 is SGHTA and CDR2 is FQGNSA. Trimming shortened V by 2 bases and J by 4 bases, and 7 bases separated the two germline ends. The CDR3 protein is CASSLLYADTQYF. The CDR3 DNA sequence: TGTGCCAGCAGCTTACTCTATGCAGATACGCAGTATTTT.

The chain is built from TRBV5-1 and TRBJ2-7; perhaps D is TRBD1 or TRBD2 (5 bases each). This CDR3 is 14 amino acids long. Per germline, CDR1 SGHRS and CDR2 YFSETQ. V was trimmed by 4 bases and J by 3 bases, leaving 14 bases between them. The DNA of the CDR3 is TGCGCCAGCAGCCCCAGGGACGGTTACTACGAGCAGTACTTC. This gives the protein CASSPRDGYYEQYF.

The chain carries TRBV28 and TRBJ1-5, with D perhaps matching TRBD1 (5 bases). The CDR3 has 15 amino acids. V lost 8 bases, J lost 0 bases, and 14 bases lay in between. The germline gives CDR1 MDHEN, CDR2 SYDVKM. CDR3 loop: CASGNRRSSNQPQHF. DNA of the CDR3: TGTGCCAGCGGTAACAGGAGGTCTAGCAATCAGCCCCAGCATTTT.

This clone appeared a few times. This chain joins TRBV11-1 and TRBJ2-5, with 7 bases fitting TRBD2. Germline V lookup: CDR1 SGHAT, CDR2 FQDESV (reference sequence). V lost 6 bases to trimming and J lost 1 base; unmatched junction nucleotides: 8. CDR3 size: 15 residues. CDR3 amino acids: CASSSVGLGQETQYF. Written as DNA, the CDR3 is TGTGCCAGCAGTTCAGTTGGACTAGGCCAAGAGACCCAGTACTTC.

The chain joins TRBV6-6 to TRBJ1-5, with D possibly matching TRBD1 (6 bases). The CDR3 sequence is 11 residues long. Germline assignment: CDR1 MNHNY and CDR2 SVGAGI (reference sequence). V was trimmed by 6 bases and J by 9 bases, leaving 9 bases between them. In DNA, the CDR3 is TGTGCCAGCAGGGACAGCGTGCCCCAGCATTTT. This translates into CASRDSVPQHF.

The genes are TRBV5-1 and TRBJ1-5, with 8 bases that match TRBD1. Germline assignment: CDR1 SGHRS and CDR2 YFSETQ. Germline trimming cut 3 bases from V and 8 bases from J; bases unmatched to any gene: 4. The CDR3 runs 13 residues. CDR3 in DNA: TGCGCCAGCAGCTGGACAGGGTCGGAGCCCCAGCATTTT. Its protein is CASSWTGSEPQHF.

The rearrangement uses TRBV19 and TRBJ1-1, with 7 bases aligning to TRBD1. The CDR3 is made up of 14 amino acids. CDR1 and CDR2 from the germline V gene are LNHDA and SQIVND (reference sequence). Trimming took 7 bases from V and 1 from J; bases not matched to a gene: 6. The CDR3 loop is CASKFQGGNTEAFF. The CDR3 nucleotides are TGTGCCAGTAAATTTCAGGGGGGGAACACTGAAGCTTTCTTT.

The chain joins TRBV15 to TRBJ1-1; D unresolved. V lost 5 bases, J lost 1 base, and 14 bases lay in between. Per germline, CDR1 LNHNV and CDR2 YYDKDF (reference sequence). This CDR3 contains 15 residues. Here the CDR3 DNA reads TGTGCCACCAGCCCACGATCAGGAAGGAACACTGAAGCTTTCTTT. This translates into CATSPRSGRNTEAFF.

The CDR3 DNA reads as TGTGCCAGCTCACCACCGTCTAGCGGGGGGAGAAATGAGCAGTTCTTC. It codes for CASSPPSSGGRNEQFF. The chain couples TRBV18 to TRBJ2-1; 11 bases match TRBD2. This CDR3 contains 16 residues. The J segment lost 7 bases and the V segment lost 0 bases, leaving 5 bases of the junction unmatched. The germline gives CDR1 KGHSH, CDR2 LQKENI.

The chain links TRBV5-6 to TRBJ1-1; 9 nucleotides agree with TRBD1. The CDR3 has 16 amino acids. V lost 3 bases to trimming and J lost 4 bases; unmatched junction nucleotides: 10. The germline V gene has CDR1 SGHDT and CDR2 YYEEEE. The CDR3 nucleotides are TGTGCCAGCAGCTACCAGGGACAGGGAATCGGCACTGAAGCTTTCTTT. This translates into CASSYQGQGIGTEAFF.

V and J are TRBV30 and TRBJ2-2; the D is unclear. Germline V gene lookup returns CDR1 GTSNPN and CDR2 SVGIG (reference sequence). The V and J ends lost 0 bases and 8 bases respectively, with 7 bases between them. There are 12 residues in the CDR3. In DNA, the CDR3 is TGTGCCTGGAGTGTACCCACAGGGGAGCTGTTTTTT. Its translation: CAWSVPTGELFF.

Worth noting for this clone: At one end the junction does not follow the germline gene, possibly because of a read error. The chain carries TRBV5-1 and TRBJ1-1; D gene uncertain. Germline CDR1 reads SGHRS; CDR2 reads YFSETQ. The CDR3 has 13 amino acids. The CDR3 coding sequence is TGTGCCAGCAGCTTGGGGAGGCTTGTTGAAGCTTTCTTT. It specifies CASSLGRLVEAFF.

The CDR3, as DNA: TGTGCCAGTAGTATGCCGTACCAAGAGACCCAGTACTTC. This encodes CASSMPYQETQYF. The chain links TRBV19 to TRBJ2-5; D gene unclear. Germline assignment: CDR1 LNHDA and CDR2 SQIVND (reference sequence). The CDR3 runs 13 residues. The V end was cut by 3 bases, the J end by 0 bases, with 5 bases between.

This clone appeared a few times. This chain joins TRBV18 and TRBJ2-5, with 14 bases that match TRBD2. V lost 3 bases, J lost 9 bases, and 6 bases stayed unmatched. The CDR3 extends over 15 amino acids. Germline CDR1 is KGHSH and CDR2 is LQKENI. The CDR3 coding sequence is TGTGCCAGCTCACCCGGACTAGCGGGAGGCTTGTCCCAGTACTTC. It translates to CASSPGLAGGLSQYF.

This chain links TRBV19 with TRBJ1-5; 10 bases are shared with TRBD1. CDR3 length equals 17 residues. After removal of 9 bases from V and 5 bases from J, the junction contained 16 bases not matched to a gene. Germline-derived CDR1 and CDR2 are LNHDA and SQIVND (reference sequence). The CDR3 DNA sequence: TGTGCCAGCCAAAGACAGGGGGCCCATATAGGCGATCAGCCCCAGCATTTT. Translated: CASQRQGAHIGDQPQHF.

The chain carries TRBV7-2 and TRBJ2-2, with D perhaps matching TRBD1 (5 bases). Per the germline V gene, CDR1 is SGHTA and CDR2 is FQGNSA. Trimming removed 6 bases from V and 4 bases from J, with 9 bases in between. This CDR3 is 13 amino acids long. The DNA for the CDR3 is TGTGCCAGCAGTCCCCAGGGCACCGGGGAGCTGTTTTTT. This sequence encodes CASSPQGTGELFF.

This chain uses TRBV18 with TRBJ1-4; D gene uncertain. This CDR3 contains 14 residues. V lost 3 bases and J 0 bases, leaving 5 bases between the germline ends. Per the germline V gene, CDR1 is KGHSH and CDR2 is LQKENI. The CDR3 region has the DNA TGTGCCAGCTCACCGTACACAACTAATGAAAAACTGTTTTTT. It is translated as CASSPYTTNEKLFF.

The CDR3 spells CASSPRQDSGYTF. The CDR3 bases are TGTGCCAGCAGCCCAAGACAGGACAGTGGCTACACCTTC. The rearrangement joins TRBV9 to TRBJ1-2, with a weak D call TRBD1 (6 bases). The V end lost 4 bases, the J end lost 7 bases, and 14 bases lay between the germline ends. Germline CDR1 and CDR2: SGDLS and YYNGEE. The CDR3 loop spans 13 amino acids.

The J gene is TRBJ2-7, the V gene TRBV6-6; perhaps TRBD1 as D (5 bases). This CDR3 is built from 14 residues. Germline CDR1 MNHNY, CDR2 SVGAGI (reference sequence). The V gene lost 0 bases and the J gene lost 2 bases, with 8 bases spanning the gap. The CDR3 DNA reads TGTGCCAGCAGTTACTCGGTAGGGGCCTACGAGCAGTACTTC. This sequence encodes CASSYSVGAYEQYF.